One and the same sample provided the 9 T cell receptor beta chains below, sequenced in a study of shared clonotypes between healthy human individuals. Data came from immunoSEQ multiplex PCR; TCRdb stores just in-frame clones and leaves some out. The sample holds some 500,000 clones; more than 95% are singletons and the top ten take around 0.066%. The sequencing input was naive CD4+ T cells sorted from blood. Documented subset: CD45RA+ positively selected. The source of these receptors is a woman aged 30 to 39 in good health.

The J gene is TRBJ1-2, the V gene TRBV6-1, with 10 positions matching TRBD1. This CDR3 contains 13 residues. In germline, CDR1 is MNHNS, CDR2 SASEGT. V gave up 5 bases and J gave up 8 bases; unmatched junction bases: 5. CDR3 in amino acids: CASSRDRGNGYTF. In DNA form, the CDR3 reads TGTGCCAGCAGTAGGGACAGGGGTAACGGCTACACCTTC.

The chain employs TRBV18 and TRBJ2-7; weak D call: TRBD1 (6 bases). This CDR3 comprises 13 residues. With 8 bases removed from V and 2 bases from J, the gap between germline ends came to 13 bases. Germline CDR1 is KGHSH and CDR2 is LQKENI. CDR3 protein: CASRVDRTYEQYF. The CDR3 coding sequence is TGTGCCAGCCGGGTCGACAGGACCTACGAGCAGTACTTC.

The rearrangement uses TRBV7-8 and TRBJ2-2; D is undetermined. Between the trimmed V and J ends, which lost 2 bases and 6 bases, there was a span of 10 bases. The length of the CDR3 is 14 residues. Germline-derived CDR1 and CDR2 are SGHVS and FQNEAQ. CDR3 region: CASSLNSLAGELFF. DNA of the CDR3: TGTGCCAGCAGCTTAAATAGTCTGGCCGGGGAGCTGTTTTTT.

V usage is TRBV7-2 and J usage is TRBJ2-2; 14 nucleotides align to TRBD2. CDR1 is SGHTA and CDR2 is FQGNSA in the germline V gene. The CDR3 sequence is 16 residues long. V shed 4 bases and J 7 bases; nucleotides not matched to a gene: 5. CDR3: CASSSGTSGSFGELFF. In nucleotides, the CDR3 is TGTGCCAGCAGCTCGGGGACTAGCGGGAGCTTCGGGGAGCTGTTTTTT.

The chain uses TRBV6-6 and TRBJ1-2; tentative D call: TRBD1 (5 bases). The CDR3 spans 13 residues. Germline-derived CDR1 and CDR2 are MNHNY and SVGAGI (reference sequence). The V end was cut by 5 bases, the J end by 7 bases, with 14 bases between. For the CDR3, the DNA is TGTGCCAGCAGTACCACAGGCTTGAGTGGCTACACCTTC. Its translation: CASSTTGLSGYTF.

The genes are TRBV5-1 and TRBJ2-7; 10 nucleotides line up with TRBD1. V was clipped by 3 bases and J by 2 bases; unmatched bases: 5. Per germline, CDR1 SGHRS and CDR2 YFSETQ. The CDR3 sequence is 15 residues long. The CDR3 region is CASSSPGTGAYEQYF. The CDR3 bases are TGCGCCAGCAGCTCACCCGGGACAGGGGCCTACGAGCAGTACTTC.

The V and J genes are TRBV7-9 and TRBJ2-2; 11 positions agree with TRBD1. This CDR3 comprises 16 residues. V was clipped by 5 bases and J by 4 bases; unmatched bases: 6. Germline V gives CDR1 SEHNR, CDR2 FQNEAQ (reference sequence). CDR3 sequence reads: CASSLGQGASTGELFF. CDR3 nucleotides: TGTGCCAGCAGCCTCGGACAGGGGGCGTCCACCGGGGAGCTGTTTTTT. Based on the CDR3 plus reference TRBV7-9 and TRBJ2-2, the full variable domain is DTGVSQNPRHKITKRGQNVTFRCDPISEHNRLYWYRQTLGQGPEFLTYFQNEAQLEKSRLLSDRFSAERPKGSFSTLEIQRTEQGDSAMYLCASSLGQGASTGELFFGEGSRLTVL.

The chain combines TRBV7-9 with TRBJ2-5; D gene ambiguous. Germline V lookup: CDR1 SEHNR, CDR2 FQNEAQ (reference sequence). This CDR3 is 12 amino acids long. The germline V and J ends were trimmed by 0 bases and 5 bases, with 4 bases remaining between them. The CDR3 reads CASSLALETQYF. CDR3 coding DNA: TGTGCCAGCAGCTTAGCATTGGAGACCCAGTACTTC.

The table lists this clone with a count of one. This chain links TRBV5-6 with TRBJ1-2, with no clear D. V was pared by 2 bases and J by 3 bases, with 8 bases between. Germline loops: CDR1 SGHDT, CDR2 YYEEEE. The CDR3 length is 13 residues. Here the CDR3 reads CASSFPQDYGYTF. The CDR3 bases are TGTGCCAGCAGCTTCCCGCAGGACTATGGCTACACCTTC.